These 22 T cell receptor beta chains originate from one sample sequenced in a study. Treg sorting used a CD4+CD25+CD127-/low gate. Each CDR3 protein is one row after TCRdb ran MiXCR on the 5' RACE reads. The table has about 42,000 distinct CDR3 sequences, roughly a fifth seen once. The sample taken for sequencing was Tregs sorted from blood. The receptors were sampled from a female donor with breast cancer.

The V gene is TRBV2, the J gene TRBJ2-4, with D perhaps TRBD2 (6 bases). Germline V gene data show CDR1 as SNHLY and CDR2 as FYNNEI. The length of the CDR3 is 13 residues. V was trimmed by 7 bases and J by 7 bases, leaving 14 bases between them. The CDR3 DNA reads TGTGCCAGCAAGCGGGTTTTACGGAACATTCAGTACTTC. Translating gives CASKRVLRNIQYF.

This clonotype was detected a few times. V is TRBV30 and J is TRBJ1-5; D is possibly TRBD1 (5 bases). Germline CDR1 and CDR2: GTSNPN and SVGIG (reference sequence). The CDR3 runs 16 residues. V shed 0 bases and J shed 0 bases, with 12 bases lying between them. Written as DNA, the CDR3 is TGTGCCTGGAGTGTACCGACAGTATATAGCAATCAGCCCCAGCATTTT. This sequence encodes CAWSVPTVYSNQPQHF. Combining the CDR3 with reference TRBV30 and TRBJ1-5 gives the whole variable domain SQTIHQWPATLVQPVGSPLSLECTVEGTSNPNLYWYRQAAGRGLQLLFYSVGIGQISSEVPQNLSASRPQDRQFILSSKKLLLSDSGFYLCAWSVPTVYSNQPQHFGDGTRLSIL.

This clonotype was recorded at least ten times. This chain uses TRBV5-1 with TRBJ2-1; 8 bases are a match to TRBD2. Trimming cost V 1 base and J 3 bases; bases outside gene matches: 3. The V gene's germline CDR1 is SGHRS and CDR2 YFSETQ. This CDR3 comprises 15 residues. The CDR3 loop reads CASSLTGGGYNEQFF. CDR3 nucleotide sequence: TGCGCCAGCAGCTTGACGGGAGGGGGCTACAATGAGCAGTTCTTC.

This clonotype was seen only a few times. This chain joins TRBV4-2 and TRBJ2-7; 9 bases agree with TRBD2. Unmatched junction bases numbered 7, after V lost 0 bases and J lost 4 bases. In germline, CDR1 is LGHNA, CDR2 YNFKEQ. CDR3 length: 16 amino acids. DNA of the CDR3: TGTGCCAGCAGCCAAGACAATAGCGGGAGCGCGTACGAGCAGTACTTC. Protein: CASSQDNSGSAYEQYF.

This clonotype was counted at least ten times. V usage is TRBV6-5 and J usage is TRBJ1-1; no reliable D call. CDR1 MNHEY and CDR2 SVGAGI come from the germline V gene. V dropped 6 bases and J dropped 10 bases, with 18 bases sitting between them. This CDR3 is built from 13 residues. CDR3 DNA sequence: TGTGCCAGCAGCCCAGAGCCGGGAGTTAGAGCTTTCTTT. Amino acid sequence: CASSPEPGVRAFF.

This clonotype was seen a handful of times. The chain joins TRBV7-2 to TRBJ1-4; perhaps TRBD1 as D (6 bases). The CDR3 covers 13 residues. Germline V CDR1 and CDR2: SGHTA, FQGNSA. The V gene lost 1 base and the J gene lost 8 bases, with 8 bases spanning the gap. The CDR3 DNA sequence: TGTGCCAGCAGCTTAGTTCAGGGGGAAAAACTGTTTTTT. It codes for CASSLVQGEKLFF.

The sample holds a few counts of this clonotype. The chain uses TRBV21-1 and TRBJ1-5. TRBV21-1 represents a pseudogene. This CDR3 has 15 residues. This CDR3 is CASSPHHRGNQPQHF. CDR3 DNA: TGTGCCAGCAGCCCCCACCACAGAGGAAATCAGCCCCAGCATTTT.

This clonotype occurred a few times. This chain joins TRBV12-3 or TRBV12-4 and TRBJ1-1; D unresolved. The CDR3 length is 15 residues. V was pared by 3 bases and J by 2 bases, with 13 bases between. The CDR3: CASSLRPGGNTEAFF. For the CDR3, the DNA is TGTGCCAGCAGTTTGAGACCTGGAGGTAACACTGAAGCTTTCTTT.

This clonotype was detected ten times or more. The V and J genes are TRBV6-5 and TRBJ1-6; 7 bases agree with TRBD1. The germline CDR1 and CDR2 sequences are MNHEY and SVGAGI. The CDR3 consists of 15 residues. The J segment lost 9 bases and the V segment lost 4 bases, leaving 9 bases of the junction unmatched. The CDR3 region has the DNA TGTGCCAGCAGTTCGGCAGGGGGATTACGTTCACCCCTCCACTTT. This encodes CASSSAGGLRSPLHF.

This clonotype was picked up many times. This chain connects TRBV6-5 to TRBJ1-2, with TRBD1 as a possible D gene (5 bases). This CDR3 has 15 residues. Germline V gene lookup returns CDR1 MNHEY and CDR2 SVGAGI. V lost 2 bases to trimming and J lost 2 bases, with 12 bases between them. The CDR3, as DNA: TGTGCCAGCAGTTACGCAGGGTACCGCAACTATGGCTACACCTTC. Translation: CASSYAGYRNYGYTF.

Ten or more counts support this clonotype. This chain connects TRBV5-1 to TRBJ1-1; D is unclear. Trimming pared 4 bases from V and 1 base from J, leaving 11 bases between. CDR1 and CDR2 (germline): SGHRS, YFSETQ. The CDR3 has 14 amino acids. The CDR3 spells CASSPSHTNTEAFF. The CDR3 DNA reads TGCGCCAGCAGCCCCTCTCACACGAACACTGAAGCTTTCTTT.

This clonotype was seen only a few times. This chain uses TRBV29-1 with TRBJ2-2, with D unresolved. The CDR3 spans 12 residues. Germline-derived CDR1 and CDR2 are SQVTM and ANQGSEA. V lost 2 bases to trimming and J lost 6 bases, with 7 bases between them. CDR3 residues: CSVERRAGELFF. For the CDR3, the DNA is TGCAGCGTTGAACGACGTGCCGGGGAGCTGTTTTTT.

The genes are TRBV5-6 and TRBJ2-5; D tentatively fits TRBD1 or TRBD2 (5 bases each). The CDR3 sequence is 17 residues long. Germline lookup yields CDR1 SGHDT and CDR2 YYEEEE. Trimming left V 2 bases short and J 4 bases short, with 21 bases between. For the CDR3, the DNA is TGTGCCAGCAGCTTACGATTCCCCGGGACCCCCGGAGAGACCCAGTACTTC. Its protein product is CASSLRFPGTPGETQYF. The full variable domain, with the rest looked up from reference TRBV5-6 and TRBJ2-5, is DAGVTQSPTHLIKTRGQQVTLRCSPKSGHDTVSWYQQALGQGPQFIFQYYEEEERQRGNFPDRFSGHQFPNYSSELNVNALLLGDSALYLCASSLRFPGTPGETQYFGPGTRLLVL.

This clonotype was found many times. The V gene is TRBV12-3 or TRBV12-4, the J gene TRBJ2-1; no clear D. Trimming shortened V by 2 bases and J by 8 bases, and 4 bases separated the two germline ends. The CDR3 is made up of 11 amino acids. CDR3 protein: CASSLMDEQFF. Here the CDR3 DNA reads TGTGCCAGCAGTTTAATGGATGAGCAGTTCTTC.

The chain carries TRBV4-2 and TRBJ2-7, with a possible D match to TRBD2 (6 bases). CDR1 is LGHNA and CDR2 is YNFKEQ in the germline V gene. This CDR3 spans 15 amino acids. Trimming left V 0 bases short and J 5 bases short, with 14 bases between. Here the CDR3 DNA reads TGTGCCAGCAGCCAAGATCGGCGGGGTGTCAACGAGCAGTACTTC. Translated: CASSQDRRGVNEQYF.

This clonotype was observed at least ten times. V is TRBV5-1 and J is TRBJ1-1, with 10 bases that match TRBD1. V gave up 3 bases and J gave up 2 bases; unmatched junction bases: 10. Germline V gives CDR1 SGHRS, CDR2 YFSETQ. The length of the CDR3 is 17 residues. The chain's CDR3 is CASSSRQGASANTEAFF. CDR3 coding DNA: TGCGCCAGCAGCTCAAGACAGGGGGCCTCCGCTAACACTGAAGCTTTCTTT.

The chain carries TRBV12-3 or TRBV12-4 and TRBJ1-1, with D possibly matching TRBD1 (6 bases). CDR3 length: 15 amino acids. With 7 bases removed from V and 3 bases from J, the gap between germline ends came to 18 bases. The CDR3 region is CASTRDRIGDTEAFF. The CDR3 DNA follows: TGTGCCAGCACCCGAGACAGGATCGGCGACACTGAAGCTTTCTTT.

This clonotype showed up many times. V gene TRBV4-1 combines with J gene TRBJ2-1, with 11 bases identical to TRBD2. Germline V gene lookup returns CDR1 MGHRA and CDR2 YSYEKL. J lost 8 bases, V lost 4 bases, and 10 bases had no gene match. The CDR3 extends over 16 amino acids. The CDR3 protein is CASSPGGTSGSDEQFF. CDR3 nucleotides: TGCGCCAGCAGCCCGGGGGGTACTAGCGGGAGCGATGAGCAGTTCTTC.

The gene calls are TRBV7-9 and TRBJ1-1; D unresolved. Trimming left V 5 bases short and J 5 bases short, with 12 bases between. Germline values: CDR1 SEHNR, CDR2 FQNEAQ (reference sequence). The CDR3 is made up of 13 amino acids. The CDR3 DNA sequence: TGTGCCAGCAGCGGACTTCGGAGGACTGAAGCTTTCTTT. Amino acids: CASSGLRRTEAFF.

This clonotype was observed a handful of times. The V gene is TRBV5-1, the J gene TRBJ2-2; 9 bases match TRBD2. The junction had 7 bases not matched to a gene; V was cut back by 5 bases and J by 2 bases. Germline lookup yields CDR1 SGHRS and CDR2 YFSETQ. This CDR3 is built from 16 residues. The CDR3 nucleotides read TGCGCCAGCAGGTTAGCGGGAGTAGATAACACCGGGGAGCTGTTTTTT. Amino acids: CASRLAGVDNTGELFF.

In its sample, this clonotype was seen a few times. The chain couples TRBV7-2 to TRBJ2-3; maybe TRBD2 (5 bases). Germline CDR1 is SGHTA and CDR2 is FQGNSA. Trimming stripped 1 base from V and 2 bases from J, with 7 bases between. CDR3 length: 14 residues. The CDR3 reads CASSLDGNTDTQYF. DNA of the CDR3: TGTGCCAGCAGCTTAGACGGGAACACAGATACGCAGTATTTT.

The CDR3 coding sequence is TGCGCCAGCAGCTTGTCTATCAGCGTGAACACTGAAGCTTTCTTT. Protein sequence: CASSLSISVNTEAFF. The chain carries TRBV5-1 and TRBJ1-1; no clear D. The CDR3 extends over 15 amino acids. Per germline, CDR1 SGHRS and CDR2 YFSETQ. Between the trimmed V and J ends, which lost 1 base and 0 bases, there was a span of 10 bases. The full variable domain, completed using reference TRBV5-1 and TRBJ1-1, is KAGVTQTPRYLIKTRGQQVTLSCSPISGHRSVSWYQQTPGQGLQFLFEYFSETQRNKGNFPGRFSGRQFSNSRSEMNVSTLELGDSALYLCASSLSISVNTEAFFGQGTRLTVV.